The 3 T cell receptor beta chains given below trace back to one sample, sequenced in a study of OX40 agonist ivuxolimab in advanced cancers. The method behind the library was the immunoSEQ multiplex PCR assay. TCRdb mirrors the immuneACCESS table, restricted to in-frame sequences. Some clones are absent from its copies; in checked studies, under half trace to an unresolved V gene, and the reason for the others is unknown. Across this sample there are approximately 74,000 clones, with less than 95% seen only once. The ten biggest clones cover approximately 2% of the sample. The sequences come from CD4+ or CD8+ T cells sorted from blood, collected in a trial of the OX40 agonist ivuxolimab. Every receptor here comes from an adult with an advanced solid tumor such as melanoma, head and neck, liver or kidney cancer.

This clone was recorded only once. The DNA for the CDR3 is TGTGCCAGCAGCTCGGTCAGGGGAAGGGCTGAAGCTTTCTTT. It is translated as CASSSVRGRAEAFF. J is TRBJ1-1 and V is TRBV5-5; tentatively, D is TRBD1 (6 bases). The CDR3 runs 14 residues. The germline V gene has CDR1 SGHKS and CDR2 YYEKEE (reference sequence). The germline V and J ends were trimmed by 3 bases and 6 bases, with 15 bases remaining between them.

CDR3 in DNA: TGCGCCAGCAGCTTGGGGTCGGTGAACACTGAAGCTTTCTTT. It codes for CASSLGSVNTEAFF. The chain has TRBV5-1 and TRBJ1-1, with D hard to call. Germline values: CDR1 SGHRS, CDR2 YFSETQ. Between the trimmed V and J ends, which lost 0 bases and 0 bases, there was a span of 6 bases. The CDR3 runs to 14 residues.

This clone was counted once. The genes are TRBV5-4 and TRBJ2-1, with 7 bases lining up with TRBD1. V lost 2 bases to trimming and J lost 4 bases; unmatched junction nucleotides: 6. The CDR3 is 15 amino acids. Germline V gene data show CDR1 as SGHNT and CDR2 as YYREEE (reference sequence). CDR3 DNA: TGTGCCAGCAGCTTCCAGGGGGAGACATACAATGAGCAGTTCTTC. Translated: CASSFQGETYNEQFF. Variable domain in full (rest from reference TRBV5-4 and TRBJ2-1): ETGVTQSPTHLIKTRGQQVTLRCSSQSGHNTVSWYQQALGQGPQFIFQYYREEENGRGNFPPRFSGLQFPNYSSELNVNALELDDSALYLCASSFQGETYNEQFFGPGTRLTVL.